The clone carrying this T cell receptor (beta chain) was counted only a few times. Its antigen remains unknown. The V end lost 1 base, the J end lost 4 bases, and 16 bases lay between the germline ends. The CDR3 is made up of 17 amino acids. Germline V gives CDR1 MGHRA, CDR2 YSYEKL. The sample is drawn from a study of chemoradiotherapy in HPV16-positive cancers. Turning to the study itself: Candidate HPV-specific T-cell clones and common TCR motifs came from functional assays in a couple of HPV16-positive patients.

Samples were taken several times over chemoradiotherapy. Whole-study results and caveats: Non-HPV-specific T cells did not expand in tumors during treatment, whereas candidate HPV-specific clones and E7-related motifs did. In HPV16-positive patients, HPV-responsive T-cell expansion tracked better recurrence-free survival.

TCRdb's copy holds only in-frame clones and misses some; the assay was immunoSEQ multiplex PCR. Seen here are around 7,200 clones, over 75% observed once, and the top ten hold around a sixth. This chain joins TRBV4-1 and TRBJ1-4; D call uncertain. This specimen was collected from a patient who underwent chemoradiotherapy. This TCR came from a human donor with HPV-associated anogenital cancer. Here the CDR3 reads CASSQVEGVGLNEKLFF. The CDR3 DNA reads as TGCGCCAGCAGCCAAGTTGAGGGAGTAGGGCTTAATGAAAAACTGTTTTTT.